This TCR beta chain stems from a study of preoperative IRX-2 immunotherapy in early breast cancer. Treatment given: preoperative locoregional IRX-2 cytokine immunotherapy. This phase Ib study tested locoregional IRX-2 cytokine immunotherapy given before surgery. By share, this clone counts as medium-sized (0.01 to 0.1%). The CDR3 extends over 16 amino acids. Germline assignment: CDR1 LNHNV and CDR2 YYDKDF (reference sequence). J lost 6 bases, V lost 1 base, and 4 bases had no gene match. Assay used: immunoSEQ multiplex PCR; TCRdb lists only in-frame clones, some missing. The repertoire consists of 25,000 to 30,000 clones, with 65% to 85% occurring once and the leading ten covering 3% to 3.5%.

The material was obtained from a patient treated with IRX-2 immunotherapy. The sequence came from a human donor with breast cancer. This chain links TRBV15 with TRBJ2-1, with TRBD2 matching 12 bases. Here the CDR3 reads CATSRGASGRANEQFF. The CDR3 DNA reads TGTGCCACCAGCAGAGGCGCTAGCGGGAGGGCCAATGAGCAGTTCTTC.